One and the same sample provided the 5 T cell receptor beta chains below, sequenced in a study of graft-versus-host responses after intestinal transplantation. TCRdb keeps only in-frame clones here, not all; method: immunoSEQ multiplex PCR. Here the sample spans 85,000 to 100,000 clones, 85% to 95% being singletons. Antigen specificity for these receptors is unknown. Sequenced here: unstimulated CD8+ T cells sorted from spleen or lymph node cells, sampled before intestinal transplant. The receptors were gathered from a human donor who received an intestinal transplant.

The gene calls are TRBV6-6 and TRBJ2-7; possibly TRBD1 for D (6 bases). The CDR3 loop spans 15 amino acids. CDR1 is MNHNY and CDR2 is SVGAGI in the germline V gene (reference sequence). The V and J ends lost 5 bases and 0 bases respectively, with 14 bases between them. CDR3 sequence (DNA): TGTGCCAGCAGTCTGGGGGCAGGGAGCTCCTACGAGCAGTACTTC. Translating it yields CASSLGAGSSYEQYF.

This clone was detected a few times. This sequence joins TRBV6-1 and TRBJ2-7; 8 bases map to TRBD2. From germline, CDR1 is MNHNS and CDR2 SASEGT. This CDR3 spans 12 amino acids. Trimming took 10 bases from V and 5 from J; bases not matched to a gene: 7. The CDR3 is CATQGLVHEQYF. CDR3 nucleotide sequence: TGTGCCACCCAGGGACTAGTCCACGAGCAGTACTTC.

V gene TRBV7-9 combines with J gene TRBJ2-1, with D hard to call. Germline-derived CDR1 and CDR2 are SEHNR and FQNEAQ (reference sequence). Deletions cut 1 base from V and 0 bases from J, with 10 bases between. CDR3 length equals 16 residues. The CDR3 sequence: CASSLGPASSYNEQFF. The CDR3 nucleotides are TGTGCCAGCAGCTTAGGCCCTGCTAGCTCCTACAATGAGCAGTTCTTC.

The CDR3, as DNA: TGCGCCAGCAGTAGGACAGGGTTAACCGGGGAGCTGTTTTTT. Encoded protein: CASSRTGLTGELFF. The chain couples TRBV5-1 to TRBJ2-2, with 8 bases matching TRBD1. V dropped 5 bases and J dropped 5; count of bases not matched to a gene: 5. Germline V CDR1 and CDR2: SGHRS, YFSETQ. This CDR3 contains 14 residues.

V gene TRBV7-9 combines with J gene TRBJ2-3; 7 bases match TRBD1. The CDR3 consists of 14 residues. CDR1 and CDR2 from the germline V gene are SEHNR and FQNEAQ (reference sequence). J lost 2 bases, V lost 8 bases, and 7 bases had no gene match. The CDR3 here is CASGGQLDTDTQYF. DNA of the CDR3: TGTGCCAGCGGGGGACAGCTTGACACAGATACGCAGTATTTT.